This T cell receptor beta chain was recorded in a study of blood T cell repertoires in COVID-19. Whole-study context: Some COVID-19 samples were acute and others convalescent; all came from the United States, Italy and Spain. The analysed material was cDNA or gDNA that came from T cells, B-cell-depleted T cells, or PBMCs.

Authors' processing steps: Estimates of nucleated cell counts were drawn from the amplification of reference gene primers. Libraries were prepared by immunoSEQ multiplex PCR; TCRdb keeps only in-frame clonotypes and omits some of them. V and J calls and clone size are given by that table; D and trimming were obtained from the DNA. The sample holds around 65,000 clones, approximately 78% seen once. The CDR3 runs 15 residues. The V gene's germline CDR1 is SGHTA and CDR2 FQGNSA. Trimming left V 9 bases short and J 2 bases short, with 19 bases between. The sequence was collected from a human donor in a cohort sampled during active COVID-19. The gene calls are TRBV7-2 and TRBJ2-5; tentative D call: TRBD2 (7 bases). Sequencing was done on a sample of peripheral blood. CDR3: CASIPAGARQETQYF. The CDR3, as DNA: TGTGCCAGTATTCCGGCGGGGGCCCGACAAGAGACCCAGTACTTC. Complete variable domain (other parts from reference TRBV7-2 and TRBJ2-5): GAGVSQSPSNKVTEKGKDVELRCDPISGHTALYWYRQSLGQGLEFLIYFQGNSAPDKSGLPSDRFSAERTGGSVSTLTIQRTQQEDSAVYLCASIPAGARQETQYFGPGTRLLVL.